This T cell receptor beta chain was sequenced for a study of T cells in Graves' hyperthyroidism and ophthalmopathy. Study-level findings and limits: Blood also carried most thyroid clonotypes expanded above 0.001.

Authors of the study amplified TCR beta CDR3 regions from RNA transcripts. The HTBI primer set was used in a first-round RT-PCR of the TCR CDR3. TCRdb analysed the multiplex PCR reads with MiXCR anew, one entry per CDR3 protein. The sample carries 500,000 to 800,000 distinct CDR3 sequences, approximately 42% recorded once. A note on this clonotype: Its specificity is unknown.

CDR3 length: 14 amino acids. V gave up 4 bases and J gave up 9 bases; unmatched junction bases: 10. Germline loops: CDR1 LNHNV, CDR2 YYDKDF (reference sequence). Specimen: peripheral blood or thyroid tissue (not recorded which). The chain carries TRBV15 and TRBJ2-5, with TRBD1 matching 8 bases. The receptor was derived from an adult man with Graves' disease, either hyperthyroidism or ophthalmopathy (not recorded which). The CDR3 region has the DNA TGTGCCACCAGCACCGACAGGGGCAATCAGCCCCAGTACTTC. Translation gives CATSTDRGNQPQYF.